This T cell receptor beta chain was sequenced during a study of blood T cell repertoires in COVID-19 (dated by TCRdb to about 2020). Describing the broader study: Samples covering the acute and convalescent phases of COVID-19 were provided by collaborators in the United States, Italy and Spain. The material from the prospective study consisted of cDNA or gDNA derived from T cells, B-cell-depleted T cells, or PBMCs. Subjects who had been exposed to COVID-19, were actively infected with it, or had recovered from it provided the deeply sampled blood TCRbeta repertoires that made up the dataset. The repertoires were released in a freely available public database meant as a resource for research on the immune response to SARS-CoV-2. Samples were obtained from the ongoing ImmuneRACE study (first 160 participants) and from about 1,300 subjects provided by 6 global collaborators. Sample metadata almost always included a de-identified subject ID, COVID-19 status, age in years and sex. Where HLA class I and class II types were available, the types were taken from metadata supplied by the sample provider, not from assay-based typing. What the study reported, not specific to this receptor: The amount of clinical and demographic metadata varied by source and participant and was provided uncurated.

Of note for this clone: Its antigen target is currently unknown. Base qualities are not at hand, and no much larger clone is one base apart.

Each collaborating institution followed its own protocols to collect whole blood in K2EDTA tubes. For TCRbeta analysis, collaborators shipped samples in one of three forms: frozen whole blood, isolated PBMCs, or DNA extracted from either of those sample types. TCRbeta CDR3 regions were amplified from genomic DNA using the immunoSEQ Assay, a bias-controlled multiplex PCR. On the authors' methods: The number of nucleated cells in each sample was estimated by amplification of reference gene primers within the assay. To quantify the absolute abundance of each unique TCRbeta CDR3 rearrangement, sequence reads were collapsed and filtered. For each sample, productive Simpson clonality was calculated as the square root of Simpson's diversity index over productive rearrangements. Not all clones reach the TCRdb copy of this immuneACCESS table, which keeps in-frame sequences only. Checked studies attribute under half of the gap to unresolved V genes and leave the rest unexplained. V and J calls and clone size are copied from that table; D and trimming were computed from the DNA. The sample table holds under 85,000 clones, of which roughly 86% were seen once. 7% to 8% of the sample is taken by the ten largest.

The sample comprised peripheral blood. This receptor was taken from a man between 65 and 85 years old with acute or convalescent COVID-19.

The DNA sequence reads TGTGCCAGCAGCTTAGAGACAGGGTCTCGTAACACCATATATTTT. Its translation reads: CASSLETGSRNTIYF. Recombination connected TRBV7-9 to TRBJ1-3; TRBD1 lines up with 7 middle nucleotides. The CDR3, cysteine through phenylalanine, is 15 amino acids long. The DNA shown is the 45-base CDR3, in frame from base 1. The V end gives up 1 base and the J end 7 bases, leaving 7 bases in the junction not matched to a gene. CDR1 and CDR2 were assigned from the germline V gene (reference sequence) as SEHNR and FQNEAQ.